The clone carrying this TCR beta chain appeared a few times. The antigen is undetermined. V was shortened by 0 bases and J by 0 bases, with 11 bases between the two germline ends. Germline V gene data show CDR1 as SGHAT and CDR2 as FQNNGV. The CDR3 loop spans 16 amino acids. This sample stems from a study of T cell repertoires in cytomegalovirus infection. Study details: Peptides in the study included HLA-C-restricted and HLA-B-restricted CMV epitopes.

TCRdb redid the calling of the reads with MiXCR, one entry per CDR3 protein. The table includes some 700,000 distinct CDR3 sequences, around 35% detected once. The specimen comprised cultured PBMCs, sampled from culture after CMV antigen stimulation. V usage is TRBV11-2 and J usage is TRBJ1-2; D not certain. This clonotype was obtained from a human donor in good health (CMV status not recorded). Some clones in this sample may be carry-over from other donors' samples. In DNA form, the CDR3 reads TGTGCCAGCAGCTTAGATCCCGGGAAAGCTAACTATGGCTACACCTTC. It yields the protein CASSLDPGKANYGYTF.